This is a list of T cell receptor beta chains from one sample in a study of shared clonotypes between healthy human individuals. TCRdb's table, derived via immunoSEQ multiplex PCR, lists solely in-frame clones and lacks some. The sample lists 550,000 to 850,000 clones; roughly 70% were seen once. The sample comprised memory CD4+ T cells sorted from blood. The receptors derive from a woman in her 30s in good health. Each CDR3 is given with its conserved first and last residue. Fields, in order: J gene, V gene, D gene, clone size, CDR3 protein, CDR3 DNA. D genes are given only for firm matches. Clone size is shown for a subset of rows, as once, few, many or a class of expanded clone.

J: TRBJ1-2
V: TRBV5-8
D: .
size: .
CDR3: CASSQDTAWYGYTF
DNA: TGTGCCAGCAGCCAGGACACGGCCTGGTATGGCTACACCTTC

J: TRBJ2-7
V: TRBV11-2
D: .
size: .
CDR3: CASSFGGAGSYEQYF
DNA: TGTGCCAGCAGCTTTGGCGGCGCTGGCTCCTACGAGCAGTACTTC

J: TRBJ2-6
V: TRBV7-2
D: TRBD2
size: .
CDR3: CASSLDGLAGFGANVLTF
DNA: TGTGCCAGCAGCTTAGACGGACTAGCGGGATTTGGGGCCAACGTCCTGACTTTC

J: TRBJ1-4
V: TRBV7-9
D: .
size: .
CDR3: CASSLGAILGSSRKEKLFF
DNA: TGTGCCAGCAGCTTAGGTGCCATTTTGGGATCGAGTCGTAAGGAAAAACTGTTTTTT

J: TRBJ1-2
V: TRBV27
D: .
size: .
CDR3: CASSRITGIFYGYTF
DNA: TGTGCCAGCAGTCGAATAACAGGGATTTTCTATGGCTACACCTTC

J: TRBJ2-1
V: TRBV5-4
D: .
size: .
CDR3: CASSFPPGEQFF
DNA: TGTGCCAGCAGCTTTCCCCCGGGTGAGCAGTTCTTC

J: TRBJ2-6
V: TRBV11-1
D: .
size: .
CDR3: CASSLFRGRVSGANVLTF
DNA: TGTGCCAGCAGCTTATTTCGCGGTCGGGTGTCTGGGGCCAACGTCCTGACTTTC

J: TRBJ2-3
V: TRBV27
D: TRBD2
size: many
CDR3: CASSFRAGGSDTQYF
DNA: TGTGCCAGCAGTTTTCGAGCGGGAGGATCAGATACGCAGTATTTT

J: TRBJ1-6
V: TRBV15
D: .
size: .
CDR3: CATSRDRAVNSPLHF
DNA: TGTGCCACCAGCAGAGATCGTGCGGTGAATTCACCCCTCCACTTT

J: TRBJ1-5
V: TRBV7-6
D: TRBD1
size: .
CDR3: CASSLLGGASPQHF
DNA: TGTGCCAGCAGCTTATTAGGGGGCGCGTCACCCCAGCATTTT

J: TRBJ1-4
V: TRBV5-8
D: TRBD1
size: .
CDR3: CASSLGRGKNEKLFF
DNA: TGTGCCAGCAGCTTGGGCAGGGGGAAAAATGAAAAACTGTTTTTT

J: TRBJ1-1
V: TRBV9
D: .
size: .
CDR3: CASASQVDTEAFF
DNA: TGTGCCAGCGCCTCTCAAGTTGACACTGAAGCTTTCTTT

J: TRBJ1-5
V: TRBV28
D: TRBD1
size: few
CDR3: CASSPIDRGGNQPQHF
DNA: TGTGCCAGCAGTCCGATTGACAGGGGAGGCAATCAGCCCCAGCATTTT

J: TRBJ1-1
V: TRBV11-3
D: .
size: .
CDR3: CASRAPGPNTEAFF
DNA: TGTGCCAGCAGGGCCCCGGGGCCGAACACTGAAGCTTTCTTT

J: TRBJ2-7
V: TRBV7-2
D: .
size: .
CDR3: CASSLTRPSYEQYF
DNA: TGTGCCAGCAGCTTAACCCGGCCCTCCTACGAGCAGTACTTC

J: TRBJ1-2
V: TRBV7-9
D: TRBD1
size: few
CDR3: CASSFTGGRGYGYTF
DNA: TGTGCCAGCAGCTTCACAGGGGGCCGTGGCTATGGCTACACCTTC

J: TRBJ2-7
V: TRBV4-2
D: .
size: few
CDR3: CASSQDTWAGPRTYEQYF
DNA: TGTGCCAGCAGCCAAGACACTTGGGCGGGACCCCGAACCTACGAGCAGTACTTC

J: TRBJ2-2
V: TRBV19
D: TRBD1
size: many
CDR3: CASSMDRGYLGAGELFF
DNA: TGTGCCAGTAGCATGGACAGGGGCTATCTAGGGGCCGGGGAGCTGTTTTTT

J: TRBJ2-1
V: TRBV29-1
D: TRBD2
size: many
CDR3: CSVEGTSGSDNEQFF
DNA: TGCAGCGTTGAAGGGACTAGCGGGAGCGACAATGAGCAGTTCTTC

J: TRBJ2-2
V: TRBV5-4
D: .
size: .
CDR3: CASSDRGTAGELFF
DNA: TGTGCCAGCAGCGACCGGGGTACGGCCGGGGAGCTGTTTTTT

J: TRBJ1-5
V: TRBV6-6
D: TRBD1
size: .
CDR3: CASSTQGAQGNQPQHF
DNA: TGTGCCAGCAGTACCCAGGGGGCGCAGGGCAATCAGCCCCAGCATTTT

J: TRBJ2-1
V: TRBV28
D: TRBD1
size: .
CDR3: CASSPRQGQLYNEQFF
DNA: TGTGCCAGCAGTCCACGACAGGGCCAACTCTACAATGAGCAGTTCTTC

J: TRBJ1-4
V: TRBV6-5
D: .
size: .
CDR3: CASSLTLNTEKLFF
DNA: TGTGCCAGCAGTTTGACTCTAAATACCGAAAAACTGTTTTTT

J: TRBJ1-2
V: TRBV29-1
D: TRBD1
size: .
CDR3: CSVDTTGTYGYTF
DNA: TGCAGCGTTGATACGACAGGGACGTATGGCTACACCTTC

J: TRBJ1-4
V: TRBV5-4
D: .
size: .
CDR3: CASSRGGGEAEKLFF
DNA: TGTGCCAGCAGCCGCGGGGGAGGGGAGGCTGAAAAACTGTTTTTT

J: TRBJ1-4
V: TRBV5-1
D: .
size: .
CDR3: CASSLGGTTNEKLFF
DNA: TGCGCCAGCAGCTTAGGGGGGACAACTAATGAAAAACTGTTTTTT

J: TRBJ2-7
V: TRBV5-6
D: TRBD2
size: .
CDR3: CASSLVGASGYEQYF
DNA: TGTGCCAGCAGCTTGGTTGGTGCTAGCGGCTACGAGCAGTACTTC

J: TRBJ2-2
V: TRBV7-6
D: TRBD2
size: .
CDR3: CASSPSGGAGELFF
DNA: TGTGCCAGCAGCCCGTCCGGGGGGGCCGGGGAGCTGTTTTTT

J: TRBJ2-3
V: TRBV5-1
D: TRBD2
size: .
CDR3: CASSSTWAGDGTDTQYF
DNA: TGCGCCAGCAGCTCCACCTGGGCGGGAGACGGCACAGATACGCAGTATTTT

J: TRBJ2-1
V: TRBV28
D: .
size: .
CDR3: CASKWPTGGRPDNEQFF
DNA: TGTGCCAGCAAATGGCCCACGGGCGGCCGTCCTGACAATGAGCAGTTCTTC

J: TRBJ2-7
V: TRBV28
D: TRBD2
size: .
CDR3: CASSLWSSGLTFTYEQYF
DNA: TGTGCCAGCAGTTTGTGGTCTAGCGGGCTAACCTTTACCTACGAGCAGTACTTC

J: TRBJ2-1
V: TRBV2
D: TRBD2
size: .
CDR3: CASNILAGGFNEQFF
DNA: TGTGCCAGCAATATACTAGCGGGAGGGTTCAATGAGCAGTTCTTC

J: TRBJ1-4
V: TRBV7-2
D: .
size: .
CDR3: CASSTYTDPYEKLFF
DNA: TGTGCCAGCAGCACATACACCGACCCCTACGAAAAACTGTTTTTT

J: TRBJ1-1
V: TRBV5-1
D: TRBD1
size: .
CDR3: CASSFDRGPQNTEAFF
DNA: TGCGCCAGCAGCTTTGACAGGGGGCCTCAGAACACTGAAGCTTTCTTT

J: TRBJ2-7
V: TRBV25-1
D: .
size: few
CDR3: CASTVGYHEQYF
DNA: TGTGCCAGCACGGTGGGTTACCACGAGCAGTACTTC

J: TRBJ1-6
V: TRBV30
D: .
size: .
CDR3: CAWIKYSSPLHF
DNA: TGTGCCTGGATTAAGTACAGTTCACCCCTCCACTTT

J: TRBJ1-1
V: TRBV2
D: TRBD1
size: .
CDR3: CASLIGTENTEAFF
DNA: TGTGCCAGCCTCATCGGGACAGAGAACACTGAAGCTTTCTTT

J: TRBJ2-7
V: TRBV15
D: .
size: .
CDR3: CATSRVRVLYEQYF
DNA: TGTGCCACCAGCAGAGTGCGGGTACTCTACGAGCAGTACTTC

J: TRBJ1-5
V: TRBV14
D: .
size: .
CDR3: CASSLPGGRNQPQHF
DNA: TGTGCCAGCAGCCTACCGGGAGGTCGGAATCAGCCCCAGCATTTT

J: TRBJ2-7
V: TRBV5-1
D: .
size: .
CDR3: CASSPGHASYEQYF
DNA: TGCGCCAGCAGCCCGGGGCACGCCTCCTACGAGCAGTACTTC

J: TRBJ2-7
V: TRBV5-1
D: TRBD1
size: few
CDR3: CASSPGQIDYEQYF
DNA: TGCGCCAGCAGCCCGGGACAGATAGATTACGAGCAGTACTTC

J: TRBJ2-7
V: TRBV29-1
D: .
size: few
CDR3: CSAPRGNYEQYF
DNA: TGCAGCGCTCCCAGGGGCAACTACGAGCAGTACTTC

J: TRBJ2-2
V: TRBV10-3
D: TRBD1
size: .
CDR3: CAISEATGAGTGELFF
DNA: TGTGCCATCAGTGAAGCGACAGGGGCCGGGACCGGGGAGCTGTTTTTT